These 30 T cell receptor beta chains originate from one sample sequenced in a study of shared clonotypes between healthy human individuals. The table came from immunoSEQ multiplex PCR; TCRdb's copy has only in-frame clones and leaves some out. Among around 980,000 clones listed, roughly 74% were seen once. The sample comprised memory CD4+ T cells from PBMCs. The subset denotes: CD45RA-negative fraction. Receptor source: a man aged 18 to 29 in good health. Some clones in this sample may be carry-over from other donors' samples.

This clone was seen only once. The chain has TRBV7-8 and TRBJ2-7; D remains unclear. This CDR3 comprises 14 residues. V gave up 0 bases and J gave up 5 bases, with 11 bases separating them. In germline, CDR1 is SGHVS, CDR2 FQNEAQ. CDR3 in amino acids: CASSLASQWNEQYF. The CDR3 DNA is TGTGCCAGCAGCTTAGCGAGCCAGTGGAACGAGCAGTACTTC.

This rearrangement joins TRBV11-2 to TRBJ2-7; no definite D call. With 5 bases removed from V and 4 bases from J, the gap between germline ends came to 6 bases. Germline V gene data show CDR1 as SGHAT and CDR2 as FQNNGV. CDR3 length: 11 residues. CDR3 nucleotide sequence: TGTGCCAGCAGCCAAAAATACGAGCAGTACTTC. This sequence encodes CASSQKYEQYF.

CDR3 amino acids: CAISDPLPAGGTEAFF. CDR3 DNA sequence: TGTGCCATCAGTGACCCCCTTCCCGCCGGGGGCACTGAAGCTTTCTTT. The chain has TRBV10-3 and TRBJ1-1, with TRBD1 as a possible D gene (5 bases). The germline CDR1 and CDR2 sequences are ENHRY and SYGVKD. There are 16 residues in the CDR3. V lost 3 bases to trimming and J lost 4 bases, with 18 bases between them.

The sample holds one count of this clone. The J gene is TRBJ2-7, the V gene TRBV29-1, with 9 positions matching TRBD2. The CDR3 length is 13 residues. Germline trimming cut 7 bases from V and 3 bases from J; bases unmatched to any gene: 7. CDR1 SQVTM and CDR2 ANQGSEA come from the germline V gene. CDR3 in DNA: TGCAGCGCCTCTAGCGGGATTAACTACGAGCAGTACTTC. It yields the protein CSASSGINYEQYF.

At least ten counts were recorded for this clone. The same CDR3 arises from other DNA sequences in this sample as well. The chain recombines TRBV28 with TRBJ1-2; D gene unclear. V was clipped by 8 bases and J by 4 bases, with 17 bases between them. The CDR3 totals 14 residues. Germline V gene lookup returns CDR1 MDHEN and CDR2 SYDVKM. Here the CDR3 DNA reads TGTGCCAGCCATTCCTGGGGAGGGCTCTATGGCTACACCTTC. This gives the protein CASHSWGGLYGYTF.

This clone was recorded once. The chain combines TRBV19 with TRBJ1-1; 9 bases match TRBD1. The V segment lost 5 bases and the J segment 0 bases; nucleotides outside the gene matches: 7. From germline, CDR1 is LNHDA and CDR2 SQIVND (reference sequence). The CDR3 contains 16 residues. Here the CDR3 DNA reads TGTGCCAGTAGTGCCTACAGGGGGCCGATGAACACTGAAGCTTTCTTT. Translated, it gives CASSAYRGPMNTEAFF.

This chain connects TRBV6-6 to TRBJ1-1; the D is unclear. The CDR3 contains 13 residues. Trimming took off 0 bases at V and 1 base at J, with 3 bases between the two ends. Germline V gene data show CDR1 as MNHNY and CDR2 as SVGAGI (reference sequence). CDR3 nucleotides: TGTGCCAGCAGTTACTCACAGAACACTGAAGCTTTCTTT. It translates to CASSYSQNTEAFF.

The rearrangement links TRBV7-9 to TRBJ2-2; tentatively, D is TRBD1 (6 bases). Trimming left V 4 bases short and J 1 base short, with 13 bases between. CDR3 size: 16 residues. Germline CDR1 and CDR2: SEHNR and FQNEAQ (reference sequence). CDR3 DNA sequence: TGTGCCAGCAGCTACCAGGGGCTGTGGAACACCGGGGAGCTGTTTTTT. Translation: CASSYQGLWNTGELFF. Using reference TRBV7-9 and TRBJ2-2 for the parts outside the CDR3, the full variable domain is DTGVSQNPRHKITKRGQNVTFRCDPISEHNRLYWYRQTLGQGPEFLTYFQNEAQLEKSRLLSDRFSAERPKGSFSTLEIQRTEQGDSAMYLCASSYQGLWNTGELFFGEGSRLTVL.

The rearrangement links TRBV7-6 to TRBJ1-2; 9 positions agree with TRBD1. Trimming cost V 4 bases and J 2 bases; bases outside gene matches: 2. Looked up from germline, CDR1 is SGHVS and CDR2 is FNYEAQ. The CDR3 has 14 residues. CDR3 DNA sequence: TGTGCCAGCAGCTCCGGACAGGGGAACTATGGCTACACCTTC. Translation: CASSSGQGNYGYTF. Looking up the rest from reference TRBV7-6 and TRBJ1-2 gives the full variable domain: GAGVSQSPRYKVTKRGQDVALRCDPISGHVSLYWYRQALGQGPEFLTYFNYEAQQDKSGLPNDRFSAERPEGSISTLTIQRTEQRDSAMYRCASSSGQGNYGYTFGSGTRLTVV.

Points on this clone: A read error is possible here, since a much larger clone lies one base away. The rearrangement uses TRBV29-1 and TRBJ2-1; D gene uncertain. The CDR3 length is 11 residues. Trimming pared 6 bases from V and 6 bases from J, leaving 9 bases between. Germline-derived CDR1 and CDR2 are SQVTM and ANQGSEA. The CDR3 loop is CSVSERNEQFF. Here the CDR3 DNA reads TGCAGCGTCAGCGAACGCAATGAGCAGTTCTTC.

The chain uses TRBV28 and TRBJ1-2, with a weak D call TRBD1 (6 bases). There are 16 residues in the CDR3. Trimming cost V 8 bases and J 3 bases, with 22 bases left between them. Looked up from germline, CDR1 is MDHEN and CDR2 is SYDVKM. The CDR3 nucleotides read TGTGCCAGCGCCACCGTGGGGGGGCCCTTGGACTATGGCTACACCTTC. It yields the protein CASATVGGPLDYGYTF.

The chain employs TRBV5-1 and TRBJ2-2; TRBD1 aligns across 7 bases. The CDR3 runs 15 residues. Germline V gene data show CDR1 as SGHRS and CDR2 as YFSETQ. The V segment lost 4 bases and the J segment 7 bases; nucleotides outside the gene matches: 10. The CDR3 loop is CASSAAGTAIGELFF. The CDR3 DNA is TGCGCCAGCAGCGCCGCCGGGACAGCTATCGGGGAGCTGTTTTTT.

The gene calls are TRBV27 and TRBJ2-7; 8 nucleotides align to TRBD2. Germline loops: CDR1 MNHEY, CDR2 SMNVEV (reference sequence). There are 16 residues in the CDR3. V dropped 0 bases and J dropped 2; count of bases not matched to a gene: 6. In DNA form, the CDR3 reads TGTGCCAGCAGTTTATCGATTGCCGGGGGGGCCTACGAGCAGTACTTC. Translating gives CASSLSIAGGAYEQYF.

The chain links TRBV7-9 to TRBJ2-1; tentatively, D is TRBD1 or TRBD2 (6 bases each). Germline CDR1 is SEHNR and CDR2 is FQNEAQ (reference sequence). This CDR3 is 15 amino acids long. Between the trimmed V and J ends, which lost 0 bases and 4 bases, there was a span of 10 bases. The CDR3 DNA reads as TGTGCCAGCAGCTTAGCTCGGGGGCCTTACAATGAGCAGTTCTTC. Residues: CASSLARGPYNEQFF.

This clone was found a few times. The gene calls are TRBV10-3 and TRBJ1-2; no definite D call. V was cut by 2 bases and J by 4 bases, with 14 bases left in between. The CDR3 totals 15 residues. The germline V gene has CDR1 ENHRY and CDR2 SYGVKD. The CDR3 region has the DNA TGTGCCATCAGTGAGAGGCAGCCCGCTGGCTATGGCTACACCTTC. Its translation is CAISERQPAGYGYTF.

This clone came up many times. This chain links TRBV4-1 with TRBJ2-7; 7 positions match TRBD2. Germline values: CDR1 MGHRA, CDR2 YSYEKL. V gave up 3 bases and J gave up 4 bases; unmatched junction bases: 12. This CDR3 has 16 residues. The CDR3 loop reads CASSQTPRSGPYEQYF. The CDR3 DNA reads as TGCGCCAGCAGCCAGACCCCACGTAGCGGGCCTTACGAGCAGTACTTC.

Concerning this clone: Other DNA variants within this sample encode the same CDR3. The gene calls are TRBV28 and TRBJ2-7, with no clear D. This CDR3 is built from 12 residues. V shed 2 bases and J shed 3 bases, with 5 bases lying between them. Per the germline V gene, CDR1 is MDHEN and CDR2 is SYDVKM. The CDR3 here is CASSLGDYEQYF. Here the CDR3 DNA reads TGTGCCAGCAGTTTAGGGGACTACGAGCAGTACTTC.

The rearrangement uses TRBV19 and TRBJ2-3, with D possibly TRBD2 on 6 matching bases. Germline CDR1 reads LNHDA; CDR2 reads SQIVND (reference sequence). The CDR3 spans 14 residues. The ends were cut back, 3 bases at V and 2 bases at J, with 9 bases in the middle. In DNA form, the CDR3 reads TGTGCCAGTAGTATGGGACTCCCCACAGATACGCAGTATTTT. This encodes CASSMGLPTDTQYF. Using reference TRBV19 and TRBJ2-3 for the parts outside the CDR3, the full variable domain is DGGITQSPKYLFRKEGQNVTLSCEQNLNHDAMYWYRQDPGQGLRLIYYSQIVNDFQKGDIAEGYSVSREKKESFPLTVTSAQKNPTAFYLCASSMGLPTDTQYFGPGTRLTVL.

The CDR3 coding sequence is TGTGCCATCAGAGACAGGGGGCCTAATGAGCAGTTCTTC. It translates to CAIRDRGPNEQFF. V usage is TRBV10-3 and J usage is TRBJ2-1; 10 bases match TRBD1. After removal of 6 bases from V and 7 bases from J, the junction contained 3 bases not matched to a gene. The V gene's germline CDR1 is ENHRY and CDR2 SYGVKD. The CDR3 loop spans 13 amino acids.

The V and J genes are TRBV5-1 and TRBJ1-4; TRBD1 agrees at 8 bases. V lost 0 bases and J lost 8; bases outside the gene matches: 6. CDR1 and CDR2 (germline): SGHRS, YFSETQ. CDR3 length equals 15 residues. CDR3 coding DNA: TGCGCCAGCAGCTTGGAGGACAGGGTGTGGGAAAAACTGTTTTTT. Translating gives CASSLEDRVWEKLFF.

This clone was seen only a few times. The CDR3 is CSVHPLYGSPEAFF. CDR3 nucleotide sequence: TGCAGCGTCCATCCTTTATACGGAAGCCCTGAAGCTTTCTTT. The rearrangement uses TRBV29-1 and TRBJ1-1; D is unresolved. CDR3 size: 14 residues. Germline V lookup: CDR1 SQVTM, CDR2 ANQGSEA. Trimming removed 6 bases at V and 6 bases at J, with 20 bases between. Variable domain in full (rest from reference TRBV29-1 and TRBJ1-1): SAVISQKPSRDICQRGTSLTIQCQVDSQVTMMFWYRQQPGQSLTLIATANQGSEATYESGFVIDKFPISRPNLTFSTLTVSNMSPEDSSIYLCSVHPLYGSPEAFFGQGTRLTVV.

As for this clone: Other DNA variants within this sample encode the same CDR3. The gene calls are TRBV4-3 and TRBJ2-1; no clear D. V lost 0 bases to trimming and J lost 0 bases, with 6 bases between them. Per the germline V gene, CDR1 is LGHNA and CDR2 is YSLEER. The CDR3 runs 15 residues. The CDR3: CASSQDANSYNEQFF. The CDR3 DNA reads as TGCGCCAGCAGCCAAGATGCGAACTCCTACAATGAGCAGTTCTTC.

The chain links TRBV4-2 to TRBJ2-1, with D tentatively TRBD2 (5 bases). The CDR3 runs 13 residues. CDR1 and CDR2 (germline): LGHNA, YNFKEQ. V shed 0 bases and J shed 16 bases, with 16 bases lying between them. This CDR3 is CASSQDITSGVFF. CDR3 in DNA: TGTGCCAGCAGCCAAGATATAACCAGCGGTGTATTCTTC.

This chain links TRBV5-6 with TRBJ1-2; D unresolved. This CDR3 is 14 amino acids long. Trimming removed 7 bases at V and 4 bases at J, with 17 bases between. Germline lookup yields CDR1 SGHDT and CDR2 YYEEEE. The CDR3 reads CASDSGMESYGYTF. The DNA of the CDR3 is TGTGCCAGCGATTCAGGAATGGAAAGCTATGGCTACACCTTC.

The V and J genes are TRBV25-1 and TRBJ2-1; D is ambiguous. CDR1 and CDR2 from the germline V gene are MGHDK and SYGVNS. Between the trimmed V and J ends, which lost 7 bases and 9 bases, there was a span of 13 bases. The CDR3 loop spans 12 amino acids. The CDR3: CASIPPFGEQFF. The DNA of the CDR3 is TGTGCCAGCATACCCCCTTTCGGTGAGCAGTTCTTC.

J is TRBJ2-5 and V is TRBV7-2; TRBD2 might be the D (6 bases). V gave up 1 base and J gave up 5 bases, with 14 bases separating them. CDR3 length equals 15 residues. The germline V gene has CDR1 SGHTA and CDR2 FQGNSA. DNA for the CDR3: TGTGCCAGCAGCTTAGTTTCGGGAGTTTTGGAGACCCAGTACTTC. Protein product: CASSLVSGVLETQYF.

This clone has just one count. The chain recombines TRBV19 with TRBJ2-2; tentatively, D is TRBD1 (6 bases). The V and J ends lost 9 bases and 1 base respectively, with 12 bases between them. CDR1 is LNHDA and CDR2 is SQIVND in the germline V gene (reference sequence). The CDR3 is 14 residues long. CDR3 in DNA: TGTGCCAGCTCACCGGGACAGAACACCGGGGAGCTGTTTTTT. Translation gives CASSPGQNTGELFF.

This clone was found once. The rearrangement uses TRBV6-1 and TRBJ1-2; D may be TRBD1 (5 bases). Germline lookup yields CDR1 MNHNS and CDR2 SASEGT. The CDR3 is 16 amino acids. V lost 0 bases and J 0 bases, leaving 11 bases between the germline ends. The CDR3 DNA reads TGTGCCAGCAGTGAAGCGCTGGCAGGGACTAACTATGGCTACACCTTC. This translates into CASSEALAGTNYGYTF.

This rearrangement joins TRBV2 to TRBJ1-4; tentatively, D is TRBD1 (5 bases). CDR3 length equals 13 residues. Trimming took off 4 bases at V and 10 bases at J, with 13 bases between the two ends. Germline-derived CDR1 and CDR2 are SNHLY and FYNNEI. This CDR3 is CASSVRQGRKLFF. The CDR3 region has the DNA TGTGCCAGCAGTGTCCGGCAGGGTAGAAAACTGTTTTTT. Full variable domain (remainder filled in from reference TRBV2 and TRBJ1-4): EPEVTQTPSHQVTQMGQEVILRCVPISNHLYFYWYRQILGQKVEFLVSFYNNEISEKSEIFDDQFSVERPDGSNFTLKIRSTKLEDSAMYFCASSVRQGRKLFFGSGTQLSVL.

This chain connects TRBV2 to TRBJ2-5, with 12 bases lining up with TRBD1. The V and J ends lost 4 bases and 4 bases, in that order; junction bases with no gene match: 4. Per the germline V gene, CDR1 is SNHLY and CDR2 is FYNNEI. There are 15 residues in the CDR3. For the CDR3, the DNA is TGTGCCAGCAGTGCGGGACAGGGGGCCCTAGAGACCCAGTACTTC. It is translated as CASSAGQGALETQYF.